Listed below are T cell receptor beta chains from one sample, sequenced in a study of blood T cell repertoires in COVID-19. Sequencing used immunoSEQ multiplex PCR; TCRdb keeps in-frame clones, though not all of them. The sample includes 130,000 or so clones, more than 75% of them seen just once. The sample consisted of peripheral blood. The receptor set was obtained from a man aged 65 to 85 with active COVID-19. Each CDR3 is given with its conserved first and last residue. The D gene is left open where the match is weak. Clone size is given for some rows only: seen once, a few or many times, or a class if the clone is expanded.

>-|TRBJ2-1|TRBV5-4|TRBD2
TGTGCCAGCAGCTCTCGCTTAGCGGGAGGGGGGAATGAGCAGTTCTTC
CASSSRLAGGGNEQFF
>-|TRBJ2-2|TRBV10-2|TRBD2
TGCGCCAGCAGGGCCGCGGGGGAGGTCGGGGAGCTGTTTTTT
CASRAAGEVGELFF
>-|TRBJ2-3|TRBV5-1|-
TGCGCCAGCAGCTCCGACAGTACTAGCACAGATACGCAGTATTTT
CASSSDSTSTDTQYF
>-|TRBJ1-5|TRBV7-2|-
TGTGCCAGCACCGCAGCAAGGGGCCAACAGCCCCAGCATTTT
CASTAARGQQPQHF
>-|TRBJ1-2|TRBV25-1|TRBD1
TGTGCCAGCAGTGAGCCGGGACAGGGATCCTATGGCTACACCTTC
CASSEPGQGSYGYTF
>-|TRBJ2-2|TRBV6-5|-
TGTGCCAGCTGGCAGTTCACCGGGGAGCTGTTTTTT
CASWQFTGELFF
>-|TRBJ2-3|TRBV9|-
TGTGCCAGCAGCGTAGTTGGAGGGATGACAGATACGCAGTATTTT
CASSVVGGMTDTQYF
>-|TRBJ2-1|TRBV6-4|TRBD2
TGTGCCAGCAGTGACTCGAGCGGGAACGGCAATGAGCAGTTCTTC
CASSDSSGNGNEQFF
>-|TRBJ2-2|TRBV5-1|TRBD1
TGCGCCAGCAGCTTGAAACAGGGGGCGGCCGGGGAGCTGTTTTTT
CASSLKQGAAGELFF
>-|TRBJ2-7|TRBV6-6|-
TGTGCCAGCAGTTACTGGGGCGTTACCTACGAGCAGTACTTC
CASSYWGVTYEQYF
>once|TRBJ1-1|TRBV29-1|-
TGCAGCGTTGAAGTCAGGGGACTGAACACTGAAGCTTTCTTT
CSVEVRGLNTEAFF
>few|TRBJ2-7|TRBV10-3|TRBD1
TGTGCCAGCACCGGGACAGGGGGCTACGAGCAGTACTTC
CASTGTGGYEQYF
>-|TRBJ1-1|TRBV15|TRBD1
TGTGCCACCAGCCCCCGGACAGGGAGAGACACTGAAGCTTTCTTT
CATSPRTGRDTEAFF
>-|TRBJ1-4|TRBV29-1|-
TGCAGCGTTAGCCTAGTGGAGGCTAATGAAAAACTGTTTTTT
CSVSLVEANEKLFF
>-|TRBJ1-1|TRBV19|-
TGTGCCAGTAGTCTCCCGCCACAGAACACTGAAGCTTTCTTT
CASSLPPQNTEAFF
>-|TRBJ2-1|TRBV3-1/TRBV3-2|TRBD2
TGTGCCAGCAGCCAAGGTCTAGCGGTCCTACCCGGCTACAATGAGCAGTTCTTC
CASSQGLAVLPGYNEQFF
>-|TRBJ2-3|TRBV11-2|TRBD2
TGTGCCAGCAGCTTAGATAGCGGGCGGGATACGCAGTATTTT
CASSLDSGRDTQYF
>-|TRBJ2-1|TRBV5-1|TRBD2
TGCGCCAGCAGCTGGACTAGCGGGAGCTCCTACAATGAGCAGTTCTTC
CASSWTSGSSYNEQFF
>-|TRBJ2-3|TRBV5-6|TRBD1
TGTGCCAGCAGCACCAGGGACAGTCGGCCCACAGATACGCAGTATTTT
CASSTRDSRPTDTQYF
>once|TRBJ1-2|TRBV11-2|TRBD1
TGTGCCAGCAGCTTCACGGGACAGGGAAACTATGGCTACACCTTC
CASSFTGQGNYGYTF